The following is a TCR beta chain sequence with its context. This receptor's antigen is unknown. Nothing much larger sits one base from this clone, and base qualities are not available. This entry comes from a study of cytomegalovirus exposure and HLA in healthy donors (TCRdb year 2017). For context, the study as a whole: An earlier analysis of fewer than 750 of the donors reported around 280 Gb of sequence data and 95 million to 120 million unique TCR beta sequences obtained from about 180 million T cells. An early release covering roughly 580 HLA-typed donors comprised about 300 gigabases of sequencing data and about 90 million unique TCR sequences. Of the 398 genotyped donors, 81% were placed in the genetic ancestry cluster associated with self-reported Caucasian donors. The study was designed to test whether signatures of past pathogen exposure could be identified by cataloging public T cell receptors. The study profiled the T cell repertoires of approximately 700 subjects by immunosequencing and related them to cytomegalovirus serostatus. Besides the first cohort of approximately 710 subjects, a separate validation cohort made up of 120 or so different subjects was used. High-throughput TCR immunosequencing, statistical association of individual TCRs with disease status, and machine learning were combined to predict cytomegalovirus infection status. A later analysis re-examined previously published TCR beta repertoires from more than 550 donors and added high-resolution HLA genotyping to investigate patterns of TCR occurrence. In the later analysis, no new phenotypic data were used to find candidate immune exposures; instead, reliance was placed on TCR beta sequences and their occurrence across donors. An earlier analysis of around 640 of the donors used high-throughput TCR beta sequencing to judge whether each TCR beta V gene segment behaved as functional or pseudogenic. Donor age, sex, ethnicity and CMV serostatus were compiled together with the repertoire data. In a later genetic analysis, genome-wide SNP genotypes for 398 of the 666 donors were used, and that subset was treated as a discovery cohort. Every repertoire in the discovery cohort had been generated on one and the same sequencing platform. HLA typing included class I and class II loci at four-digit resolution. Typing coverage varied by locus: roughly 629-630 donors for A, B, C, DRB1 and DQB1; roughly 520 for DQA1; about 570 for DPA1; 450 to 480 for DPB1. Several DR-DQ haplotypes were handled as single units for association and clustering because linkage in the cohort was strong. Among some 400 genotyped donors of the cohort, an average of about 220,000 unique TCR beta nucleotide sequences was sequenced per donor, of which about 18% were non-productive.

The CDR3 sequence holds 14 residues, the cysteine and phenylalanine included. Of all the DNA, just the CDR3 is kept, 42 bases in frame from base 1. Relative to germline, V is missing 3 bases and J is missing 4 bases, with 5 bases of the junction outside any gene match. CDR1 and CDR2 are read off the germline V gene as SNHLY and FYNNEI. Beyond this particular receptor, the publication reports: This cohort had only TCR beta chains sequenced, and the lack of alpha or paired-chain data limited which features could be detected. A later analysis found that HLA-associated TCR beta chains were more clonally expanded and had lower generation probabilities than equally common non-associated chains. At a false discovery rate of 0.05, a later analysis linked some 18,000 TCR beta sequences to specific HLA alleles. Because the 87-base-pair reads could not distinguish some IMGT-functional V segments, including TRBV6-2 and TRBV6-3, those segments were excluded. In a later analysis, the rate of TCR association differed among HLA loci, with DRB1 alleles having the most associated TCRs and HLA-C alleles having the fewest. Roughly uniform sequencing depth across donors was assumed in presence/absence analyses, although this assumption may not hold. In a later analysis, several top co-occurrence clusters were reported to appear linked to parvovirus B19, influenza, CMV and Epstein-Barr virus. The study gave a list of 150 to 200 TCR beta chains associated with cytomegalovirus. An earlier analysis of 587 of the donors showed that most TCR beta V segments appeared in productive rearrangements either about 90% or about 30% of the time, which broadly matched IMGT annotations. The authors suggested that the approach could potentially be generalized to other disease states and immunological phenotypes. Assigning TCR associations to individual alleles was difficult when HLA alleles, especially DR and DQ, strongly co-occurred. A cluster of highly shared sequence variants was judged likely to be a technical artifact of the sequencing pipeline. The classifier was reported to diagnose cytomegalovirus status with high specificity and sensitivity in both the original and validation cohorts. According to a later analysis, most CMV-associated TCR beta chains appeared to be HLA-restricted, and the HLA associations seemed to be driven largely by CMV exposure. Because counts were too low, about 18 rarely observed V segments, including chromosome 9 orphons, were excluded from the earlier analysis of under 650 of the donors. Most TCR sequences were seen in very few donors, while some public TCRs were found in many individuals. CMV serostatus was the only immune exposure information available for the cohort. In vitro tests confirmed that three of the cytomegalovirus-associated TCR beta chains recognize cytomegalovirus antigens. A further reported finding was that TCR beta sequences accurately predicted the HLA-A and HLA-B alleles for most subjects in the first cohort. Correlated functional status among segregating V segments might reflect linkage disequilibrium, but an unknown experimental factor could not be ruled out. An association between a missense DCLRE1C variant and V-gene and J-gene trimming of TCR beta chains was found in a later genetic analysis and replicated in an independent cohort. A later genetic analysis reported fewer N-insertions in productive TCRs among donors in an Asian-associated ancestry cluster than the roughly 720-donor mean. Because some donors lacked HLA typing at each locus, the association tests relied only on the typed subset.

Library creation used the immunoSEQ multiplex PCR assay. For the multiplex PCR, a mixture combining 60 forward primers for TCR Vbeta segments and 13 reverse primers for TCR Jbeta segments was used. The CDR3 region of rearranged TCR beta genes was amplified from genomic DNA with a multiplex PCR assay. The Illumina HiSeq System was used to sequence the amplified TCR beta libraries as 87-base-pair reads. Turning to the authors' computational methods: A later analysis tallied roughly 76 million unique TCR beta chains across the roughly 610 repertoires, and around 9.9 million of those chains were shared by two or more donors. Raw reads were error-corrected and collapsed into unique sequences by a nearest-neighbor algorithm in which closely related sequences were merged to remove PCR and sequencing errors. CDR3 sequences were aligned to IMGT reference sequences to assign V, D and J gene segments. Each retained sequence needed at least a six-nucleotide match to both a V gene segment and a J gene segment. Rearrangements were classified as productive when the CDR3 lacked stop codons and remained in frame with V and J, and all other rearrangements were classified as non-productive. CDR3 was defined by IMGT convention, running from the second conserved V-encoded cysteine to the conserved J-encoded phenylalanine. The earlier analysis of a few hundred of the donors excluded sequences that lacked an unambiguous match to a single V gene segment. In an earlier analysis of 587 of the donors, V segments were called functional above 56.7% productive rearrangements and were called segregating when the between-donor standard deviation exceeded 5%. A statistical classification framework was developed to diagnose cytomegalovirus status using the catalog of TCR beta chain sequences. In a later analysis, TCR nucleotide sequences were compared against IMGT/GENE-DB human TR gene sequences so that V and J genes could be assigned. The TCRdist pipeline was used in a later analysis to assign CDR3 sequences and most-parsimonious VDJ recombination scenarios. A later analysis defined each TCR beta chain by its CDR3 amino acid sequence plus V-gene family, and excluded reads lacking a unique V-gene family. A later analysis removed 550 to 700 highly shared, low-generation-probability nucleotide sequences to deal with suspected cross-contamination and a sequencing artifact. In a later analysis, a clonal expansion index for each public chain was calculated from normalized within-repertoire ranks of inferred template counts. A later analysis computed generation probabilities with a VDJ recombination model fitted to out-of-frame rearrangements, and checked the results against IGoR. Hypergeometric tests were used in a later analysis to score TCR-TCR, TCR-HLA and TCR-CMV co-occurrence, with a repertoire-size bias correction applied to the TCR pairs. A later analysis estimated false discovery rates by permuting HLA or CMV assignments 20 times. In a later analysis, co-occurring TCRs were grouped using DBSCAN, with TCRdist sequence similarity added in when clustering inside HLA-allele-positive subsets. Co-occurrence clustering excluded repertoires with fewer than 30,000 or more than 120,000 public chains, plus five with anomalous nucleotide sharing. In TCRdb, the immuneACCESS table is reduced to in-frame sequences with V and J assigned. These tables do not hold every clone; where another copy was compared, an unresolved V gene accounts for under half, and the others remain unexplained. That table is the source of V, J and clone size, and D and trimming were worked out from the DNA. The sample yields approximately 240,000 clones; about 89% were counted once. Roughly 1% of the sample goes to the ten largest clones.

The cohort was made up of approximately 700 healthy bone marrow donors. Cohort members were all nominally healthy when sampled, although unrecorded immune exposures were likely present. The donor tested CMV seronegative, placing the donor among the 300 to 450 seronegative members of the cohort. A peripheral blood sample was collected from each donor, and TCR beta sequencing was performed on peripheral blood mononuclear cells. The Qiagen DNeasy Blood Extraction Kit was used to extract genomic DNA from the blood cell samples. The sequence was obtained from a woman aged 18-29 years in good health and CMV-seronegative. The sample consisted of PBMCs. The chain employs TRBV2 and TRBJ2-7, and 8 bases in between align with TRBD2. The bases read TGTGCCAGCAGTGAGGTACTAGCGGTATACGAGCAGTACTTC. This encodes CASSEVLAVYEQYF.